This is a list of T cell receptor beta chains from one sample in a study of blood T cell repertoires in COVID-19. Repertoires were generated with immunoSEQ multiplex PCR, while TCRdb's copy carries only in-frame clones and drops some. The table shows around 42,000 clones, with 60% to 85% occurring only once. Sequenced sample: peripheral blood. These receptors came from a man in his 70s with active or convalescent COVID-19. Each CDR3 is given with its conserved first and last residue. The order of the fields is CDR3 protein, V gene, D gene, J gene. The D gene is left open where the match is weak.

CDR3 protein: CASSDAGGYTF; V gene: TRBV6-1; D gene: .; J gene: TRBJ1-2
CDR3 protein: CASTLGGNYGYTF; V gene: TRBV28; D gene: .; J gene: TRBJ1-2
CDR3 protein: CASSSRQGPSNTEAFF; V gene: TRBV5-4; D gene: TRBD1; J gene: TRBJ1-1
CDR3 protein: CASGNGRAYEQYF; V gene: TRBV6-5; D gene: .; J gene: TRBJ2-7
CDR3 protein: CASSDPGTTYYTEAFF; V gene: TRBV28; D gene: .; J gene: TRBJ1-1
CDR3 protein: CATGMHNSPLHF; V gene: TRBV28; D gene: .; J gene: TRBJ1-6
CDR3 protein: CASSIRGGNSNQPQHF; V gene: TRBV19; D gene: .; J gene: TRBJ1-5
CDR3 protein: CASGRQGSGEKLFF; V gene: TRBV6-5; D gene: TRBD1; J gene: TRBJ1-4
CDR3 protein: CASSRPGPGQGPGYTF; V gene: TRBV4-2; D gene: TRBD1; J gene: TRBJ1-2
CDR3 protein: CASSPTPPSGANTGELFF; V gene: TRBV9; D gene: .; J gene: TRBJ2-2
CDR3 protein: CASSWDREVDTQYF; V gene: TRBV6-5; D gene: TRBD1; J gene: TRBJ2-3
CDR3 protein: CASSREDRNSPLHF; V gene: TRBV5-4; D gene: .; J gene: TRBJ1-6
CDR3 protein: CASRDGTGEFFEKLFF; V gene: TRBV28; D gene: TRBD1; J gene: TRBJ1-4
CDR3 protein: CASSVDRIPTYEQYF; V gene: TRBV7-2; D gene: .; J gene: TRBJ2-7
CDR3 protein: CATATGESYQPQHF; V gene: TRBV24-1; D gene: TRBD1; J gene: TRBJ1-5
CDR3 protein: CASSHSNPPYGYTF; V gene: TRBV28; D gene: .; J gene: TRBJ1-2
CDR3 protein: CASSQEGSVAGELFF; V gene: TRBV6-1; D gene: .; J gene: TRBJ2-2
CDR3 protein: CATRGQGYGYTF; V gene: TRBV19; D gene: TRBD1; J gene: TRBJ1-2
CDR3 protein: CASSQGLASPGETQYF; V gene: TRBV4-2; D gene: TRBD2; J gene: TRBJ2-5
CDR3 protein: CASSLGQGARTGELFF; V gene: TRBV7-6; D gene: TRBD1; J gene: TRBJ2-2
CDR3 protein: CAWSASGGSNIQYF; V gene: TRBV30; D gene: TRBD2; J gene: TRBJ2-4
CDR3 protein: CASTGSGKKGTYEQYF; V gene: TRBV28; D gene: .; J gene: TRBJ2-7
CDR3 protein: CASNPGTVAGEQFF; V gene: TRBV19; D gene: TRBD1; J gene: TRBJ2-1
CDR3 protein: CASTGAGNTIYF; V gene: TRBV6-6; D gene: .; J gene: TRBJ1-3
CDR3 protein: CASSLDGGQNQPQHF; V gene: TRBV5-1; D gene: .; J gene: TRBJ1-5
CDR3 protein: CASSIEQGAVNEQFF; V gene: TRBV19; D gene: TRBD1; J gene: TRBJ2-1
CDR3 protein: CASTRTSDANEQFF; V gene: TRBV6-5; D gene: TRBD2; J gene: TRBJ2-1
CDR3 protein: CASSSPSGGSYEQYF; V gene: TRBV28; D gene: TRBD2; J gene: TRBJ2-7
CDR3 protein: CASSHGIVGAGYTF; V gene: TRBV4-1; D gene: .; J gene: TRBJ1-2
CDR3 protein: CASSLQAGVETQYF; V gene: TRBV28; D gene: .; J gene: TRBJ2-5
CDR3 protein: CAWSTRQLNEKLFF; V gene: TRBV30; D gene: .; J gene: TRBJ1-4
CDR3 protein: CATRQGATGANVLTF; V gene: TRBV28; D gene: TRBD1; J gene: TRBJ2-6
CDR3 protein: CASKADGNRKTQYF; V gene: TRBV6-5; D gene: .; J gene: TRBJ2-5
CDR3 protein: CASSDTGSAFYGYTF; V gene: TRBV4-2; D gene: .; J gene: TRBJ1-2
CDR3 protein: CAWSQAGGILSYEQYF; V gene: TRBV30; D gene: TRBD2; J gene: TRBJ2-7
CDR3 protein: CATSERDRRSYTF; V gene: TRBV24-1; D gene: TRBD1; J gene: TRBJ1-2
CDR3 protein: CAIEGGEEQFF; V gene: TRBV28; D gene: .; J gene: TRBJ2-1
CDR3 protein: CASSWEQGYGYTF; V gene: TRBV3-1/TRBV3-2; D gene: .; J gene: TRBJ1-2
CDR3 protein: CATNGISYEQYF; V gene: TRBV28; D gene: .; J gene: TRBJ2-7
CDR3 protein: CASSPRQGADYGYTF; V gene: TRBV11-2; D gene: TRBD1; J gene: TRBJ1-2
CDR3 protein: CASGAGGLMNTEAFF; V gene: TRBV2; D gene: TRBD1; J gene: TRBJ1-1
CDR3 protein: CASSLQESYGYTF; V gene: TRBV7-2; D gene: .; J gene: TRBJ1-2
CDR3 protein: CASALIGTGGRGTEAFF; V gene: TRBV28; D gene: TRBD1; J gene: TRBJ1-1
CDR3 protein: CASSSLAYTQYF; V gene: TRBV11-1; D gene: .; J gene: TRBJ2-3
CDR3 protein: CASSQGGYEQYF; V gene: TRBV2; D gene: .; J gene: TRBJ2-7
CDR3 protein: CASSYGQNTEAFF; V gene: TRBV18; D gene: .; J gene: TRBJ1-1
CDR3 protein: CSVEEVSADTQYF; V gene: TRBV29-1; D gene: .; J gene: TRBJ2-3
CDR3 protein: CASSQGQGVLGTGELFF; V gene: TRBV4-2; D gene: .; J gene: TRBJ2-2
CDR3 protein: CASMGRISGNTIYF; V gene: TRBV28; D gene: .; J gene: TRBJ1-3
CDR3 protein: CAISYTGVDEQFF; V gene: TRBV10-3; D gene: .; J gene: TRBJ2-1
CDR3 protein: CAWSPGTSGGLRTDTQYF; V gene: TRBV30; D gene: TRBD2; J gene: TRBJ2-3
CDR3 protein: CASSLSSSTDTQYF; V gene: TRBV19; D gene: .; J gene: TRBJ2-3
CDR3 protein: CASSYSEQAQDTQYF; V gene: TRBV9; D gene: .; J gene: TRBJ2-3
CDR3 protein: CASSLTGGQSGANVLTF; V gene: TRBV7-3; D gene: .; J gene: TRBJ2-6
CDR3 protein: CASSRDRAEKLFF; V gene: TRBV11-2; D gene: TRBD1; J gene: TRBJ1-4